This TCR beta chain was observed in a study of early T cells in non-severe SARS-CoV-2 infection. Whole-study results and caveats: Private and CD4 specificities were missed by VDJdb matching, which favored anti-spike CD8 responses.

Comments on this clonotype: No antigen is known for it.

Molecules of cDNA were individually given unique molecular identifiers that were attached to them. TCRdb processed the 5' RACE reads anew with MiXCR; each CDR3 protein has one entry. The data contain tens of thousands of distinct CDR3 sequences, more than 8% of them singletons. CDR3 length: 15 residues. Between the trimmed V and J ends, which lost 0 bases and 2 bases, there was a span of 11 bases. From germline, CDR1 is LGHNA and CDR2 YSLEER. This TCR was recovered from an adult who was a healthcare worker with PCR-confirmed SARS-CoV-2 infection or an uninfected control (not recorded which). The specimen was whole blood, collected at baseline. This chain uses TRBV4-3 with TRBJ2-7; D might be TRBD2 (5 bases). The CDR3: CASSQDFGGPYEQYF. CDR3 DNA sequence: TGCGCCAGCAGCCAAGATTTTGGAGGTCCCTACGAGCAGTACTTC.